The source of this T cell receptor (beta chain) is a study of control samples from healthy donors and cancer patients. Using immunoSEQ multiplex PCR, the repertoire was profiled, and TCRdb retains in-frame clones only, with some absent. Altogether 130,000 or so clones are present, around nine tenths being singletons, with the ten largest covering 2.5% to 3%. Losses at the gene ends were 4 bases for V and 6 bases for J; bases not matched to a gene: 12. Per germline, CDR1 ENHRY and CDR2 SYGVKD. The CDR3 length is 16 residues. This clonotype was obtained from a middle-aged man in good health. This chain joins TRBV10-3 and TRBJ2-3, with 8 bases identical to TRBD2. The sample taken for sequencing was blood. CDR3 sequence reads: CAISGINSGVLDTQYF. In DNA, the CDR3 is TGTGCCATCAGTGGAATAAATAGCGGGGTACTTGATACGCAGTATTTT.